Below, 3 T cell receptor beta chains from the same sample are listed, as sequenced in a study of PD-1 blockade in classical Hodgkin lymphoma. Measured with immunoSEQ multiplex PCR; TCRdb has only the in-frame clones, and not every one. The sample has approximately 10,000 clones, 74% seen once. Sample time point: cycle 4 day 1 (C4D1), after six to seven weeks of nivolumab. Relapse after autologous stem cell transplantation occurred in every patient, and brentuximab vedotin exposure varied. Researchers pulled CD8+ T cells out of thawed PBMCs using magnetic negative selection. The specimen was CD8+ T cells from blood, collected before the fourth cycle of nivolumab. The receptors were gathered from a human donor with classical Hodgkin lymphoma.

CDR3 residues: CATSRDWTGNGYTF. In DNA, the CDR3 is TGTGCCACCAGCAGAGACTGGACAGGGAATGGCTACACCTTC. The chain uses TRBV15 and TRBJ1-2, with 8 bases identical to TRBD1. V was pared by 0 bases and J by 6 bases, with 3 bases of the junction left unmatched. The CDR3 has 14 residues. Germline lookup yields CDR1 LNHNV and CDR2 YYDKDF (reference sequence).

This clone appeared once. The rearrangement links TRBV2 to TRBJ2-1; TRBD2 matches 8 bases. After removal of 6 bases from V and 8 bases from J, the junction contained 12 bases not matched to a gene. The V gene's germline CDR1 is SNHLY and CDR2 FYNNEI. CDR3 length: 15 residues. For the CDR3, the DNA is TGTGCCAGCAGAAGAGGCGGGAGGTCAGCAGATGAGCAGTTCTTC. It is translated as CASRRGGRSADEQFF.

This rearrangement joins TRBV5-5 to TRBJ2-7; 8 positions match TRBD1. Trimming removed 3 bases from V and 0 bases from J; junction bases left unmatched: 11. CDR1 SGHKS and CDR2 YYEKEE come from the germline V gene (reference sequence). There are 17 residues in the CDR3. The chain's CDR3 is CASSSRPGQVFSYEQYF. In DNA form, the CDR3 reads TGTGCCAGCAGCTCAAGGCCGGGACAGGTATTCTCCTACGAGCAGTACTTC.